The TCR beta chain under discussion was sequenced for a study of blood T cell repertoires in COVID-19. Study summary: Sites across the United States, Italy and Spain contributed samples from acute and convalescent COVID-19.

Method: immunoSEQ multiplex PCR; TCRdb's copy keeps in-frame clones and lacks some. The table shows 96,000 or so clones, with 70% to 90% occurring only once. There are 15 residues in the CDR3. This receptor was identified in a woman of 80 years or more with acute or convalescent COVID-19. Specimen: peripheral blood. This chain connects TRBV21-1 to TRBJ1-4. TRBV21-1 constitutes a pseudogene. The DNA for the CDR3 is TGTGCCAGCAGCAAGGGGGACTGTTTCTCGGGCAAACTGTTTTTT. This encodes CASSKGDCFSGKLFF.